This TCR beta chain was recorded in a study of memory CD4+ T cells and cytomegalovirus serostatus. Single viable CD3+CD4+CD8-CD45RO+ cells were sorted as the memory CD4+ T cells. Total CD4+ T cells were enriched by CD4 positive selection. This clone was detected only a few times. Its antigen is undetermined. Study-wide results and limits: CMV serostatus prediction reached median AUC roughly 0.95, or 0.91 with US-trained model.

Here immunoSEQ multiplex PCR was the method, and the copy in TCRdb shows in-frame clones only, minus some. This table has fewer than 40,000 clones, 79% appearing once. From germline, CDR1 is MNHEY and CDR2 SVGAGI. V was pared by 7 bases and J by 6 bases, with 3 bases of the junction left unmatched. The CDR3 consists of 13 residues. The clonotype comes from an adult in good health and CMV-seropositive. The chain recombines TRBV6-5 with TRBJ1-6; 7 bases map to TRBD1. Sequencing was carried out using memory CD4+ T cells from blood. The CDR3 DNA is TGTGCCAGCAAGGGACAGAGTAATTCACCCCTCCACTTT. As protein: CASKGQSNSPLHF.